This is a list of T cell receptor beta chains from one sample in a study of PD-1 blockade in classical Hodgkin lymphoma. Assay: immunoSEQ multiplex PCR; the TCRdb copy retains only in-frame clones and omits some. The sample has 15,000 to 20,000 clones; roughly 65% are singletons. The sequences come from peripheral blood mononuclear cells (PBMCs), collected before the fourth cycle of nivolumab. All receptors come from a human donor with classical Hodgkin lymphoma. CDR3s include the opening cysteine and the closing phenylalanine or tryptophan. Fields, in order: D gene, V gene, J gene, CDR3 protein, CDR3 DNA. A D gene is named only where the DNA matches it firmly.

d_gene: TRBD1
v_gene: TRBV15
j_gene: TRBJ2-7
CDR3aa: CATSRADRVYEQYF
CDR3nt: TGTGCCACCAGCAGAGCTGACAGGGTCTACGAGCAGTACTTC

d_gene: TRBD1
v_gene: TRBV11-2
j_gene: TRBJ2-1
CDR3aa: CASSFGTGVYEQFF
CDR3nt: TGTGCCAGCAGCTTTGGGACAGGGGTTTATGAGCAGTTCTTC

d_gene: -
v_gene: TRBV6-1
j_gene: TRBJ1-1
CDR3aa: CASSIGWIEAFF
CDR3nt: TGTGCCAGCAGTATTGGGTGGATTGAAGCTTTCTTT

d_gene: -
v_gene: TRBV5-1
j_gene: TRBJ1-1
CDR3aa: CASSFNGEDTEAFF
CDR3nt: TGTGCCAGCAGCTTTAATGGTGAGGACACTGAAGCTTTCTTT

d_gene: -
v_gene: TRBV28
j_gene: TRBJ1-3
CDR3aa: CASSPGSLILPSGNTIYF
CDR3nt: TGTGCCAGCAGCCCCGGCAGCCTAATACTACCCTCTGGAAACACCATATATTTT

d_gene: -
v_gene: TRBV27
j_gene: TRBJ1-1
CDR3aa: CASSLLVFTEAFF
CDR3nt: TGTGCCAGCAGTTTATTGGTTTTCACTGAAGCTTTCTTT

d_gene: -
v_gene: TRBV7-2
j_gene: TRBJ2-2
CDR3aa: CASSLVLGGAAGELFF
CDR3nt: TGTGCCAGCAGCTTAGTCCTAGGAGGGGCCGCCGGGGAGCTGTTTTTT

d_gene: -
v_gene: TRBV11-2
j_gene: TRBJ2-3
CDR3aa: CASSLGSGLTDTQYF
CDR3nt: TGTGCCAGCAGCTTAGGCAGCGGACTCACAGATACGCAGTATTTT

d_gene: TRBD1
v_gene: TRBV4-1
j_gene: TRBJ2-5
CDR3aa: CASSHSRQGFFQETQYF
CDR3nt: TGCGCCAGCAGCCACTCCCGACAGGGGTTCTTCCAAGAGACCCAGTACTTC

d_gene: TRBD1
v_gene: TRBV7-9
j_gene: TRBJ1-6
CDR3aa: CASSLGDRFHYNSPLHF
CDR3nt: TGTGCCAGCAGCTTAGGGGACAGGTTCCACTATAATTCACCCCTCCACTTT

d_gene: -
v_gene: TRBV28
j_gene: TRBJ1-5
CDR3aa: CASRSGPYSNQPQHF
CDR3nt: TGTGCCAGCAGAAGCGGACCTTATAGCAATCAGCCCCAGCATTTT

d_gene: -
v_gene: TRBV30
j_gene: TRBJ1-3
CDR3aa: CACQAGTGNTIYF
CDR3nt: TGTGCCTGCCAAGCGGGCACTGGAAACACCATATATTTT

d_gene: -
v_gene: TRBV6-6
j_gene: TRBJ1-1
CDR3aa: CASSPDRHTEAFF
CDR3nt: TGTGCCAGCAGTCCCGACAGGCACACTGAAGCTTTCTTT